These T cell receptor beta chains were read from a single sample in a study of cytomegalovirus exposure and HLA in healthy donors. Assay: immunoSEQ multiplex PCR; the TCRdb copy retains only in-frame clones and omits some. The table includes about 120,000 clones, more than 65% detected once. Sequencing was done on a sample of PBMCs. These receptors were taken from a woman aged 18-29 years in good health and CMV-seronegative. The CDR3 runs from the conserved cysteine through the conserved F or W. The D gene is left open where the match is weak. Some rows mark clone size as missing; the rest say once, few, many or name a class of expanded clone.

CASSLGTRENTEAFF	TGTGCCAGCAGCTTGGGGACTAGGGAGAACACTGAAGCTTTCTTT	-	-	TRBV7-8	TRBJ1-1
CASSLTGGLANYGYTF	TGTGCCAGCAGCTTGACAGGGGGCCTGGCTAACTATGGCTACACCTTC	-	TRBD1	TRBV7-9	TRBJ1-2
CASSASTLSGEKLFF	TGTGCCAGCAGTGCTTCAACCCTCTCGGGAGAAAAACTGTTTTTT	-	-	TRBV27	TRBJ1-4
CASSPSTGDYGYTF	TGTGCCAGCAGCCCCTCGACAGGGGACTATGGCTACACCTTC	-	TRBD1	TRBV5-4	TRBJ1-2
CATGSPEGQYF	TGTGCCACCGGGAGCCCAGAGGGCCAGTACTTC	-	-	TRBV4-2	TRBJ2-5
CASSLGQGARSPLHF	TGTGCCAGCAGCTTGGGACAGGGGGCGCGGTCACCCCTCCACTTT	-	TRBD1	TRBV5-4	TRBJ1-6
CSVEDGTGGREQYF	TGCAGCGTTGAAGATGGTACAGGGGGGAGAGAGCAGTACTTC	-	TRBD1	TRBV29-1	TRBJ2-7
CASTSRGGAPGYGYTF	TGTGCCAGCACTTCGAGGGGGGGCGCCCCGGGCTATGGCTACACCTTC	once	-	TRBV4-2	TRBJ1-2
CASSPDRIDSPLHF	TGCGCCAGCAGCCCCGACAGGATCGATTCACCCCTCCACTTT	-	-	TRBV5-1	TRBJ1-6
CASSPEATPGNTIYF	TGCGCCAGCAGTCCGGAGGCCACGCCGGGAAACACCATATATTTT	-	-	TRBV5-1	TRBJ1-3
CASSPEHHWGLPWGQGETQYF	TGTGCCAGCAGCCCAGAACACCATTGGGGTCTTCCTTGGGGCCAGGGAGAGACCCAGTACTTC	-	-	TRBV14	TRBJ2-5
CATSRGRQYTEAFF	TGTGCCACCAGCAGAGGTAGACAGTACACTGAAGCTTTCTTT	-	-	TRBV15	TRBJ1-1
CASSDELPGGNQPQHF	TGTGCCAGCAGTGATGAGTTACCGGGGGGTAATCAGCCCCAGCATTTT	-	-	TRBV2	TRBJ1-5
CASSLSPGQGAGRNQPQHF	TGTGCCAGCAGTTTATCCCCGGGACAGGGGGCCGGTCGCAATCAGCCCCAGCATTTT	-	TRBD1	TRBV27	TRBJ1-5
CASSVTTRGPYGYGYTF	TGTGCCAGCAGTGTCACCACCAGGGGGCCCTACGGCTATGGCTACACCTTC	-	TRBD1	TRBV27	TRBJ1-2
CASSSQGGPYGYTF	TGTGCCAGCAGCTCCCAGGGAGGACCCTATGGCTACACCTTC	-	-	TRBV5-4	TRBJ1-2
CASSFGSTAAGADTQYF	TGTGCCAGCAGCTTTGGATCCACGGCGGCGGGAGCAGATACGCAGTATTTT	-	TRBD2	TRBV5-8	TRBJ2-3
CAVHDRAYGYTF	TGTGCCGTCCATGACAGGGCCTATGGCTACACCTTC	-	TRBD1	TRBV5-4	TRBJ1-2
CASSRGLAGAPYEQYF	TGTGCCAGCAGCCGGGGACTAGCGGGAGCCCCCTACGAGCAGTACTTC	-	TRBD2	TRBV11-2	TRBJ2-7
CSACGQGLGYYGYTF	TGCAGCGCCTGCGGACAGGGCCTGGGGTACTATGGCTACACCTTC	once	TRBD1	TRBV29-1	TRBJ1-2
CASRRRGQEAEAFF	TGTGCCAGCAGGAGAAGGGGACAGGAAGCTGAAGCTTTCTTT	-	TRBD1	TRBV5-5	TRBJ1-1
CATQSEMNTEAFF	TGTGCCACCCAAAGCGAAATGAACACTGAAGCTTTCTTT	-	-	TRBV2	TRBJ1-1
CASSPPASGSYNEQFF	TGTGCCAGCAGCCCACCCGCTAGCGGGTCATACAATGAGCAGTTCTTC	-	TRBD2	TRBV5-4	TRBJ2-1
CASSPTGVSGANVLTF	TGCGCCAGCAGCCCGACAGGGGTATCTGGGGCCAACGTCCTGACTTTC	few	TRBD1	TRBV5-1	TRBJ2-6